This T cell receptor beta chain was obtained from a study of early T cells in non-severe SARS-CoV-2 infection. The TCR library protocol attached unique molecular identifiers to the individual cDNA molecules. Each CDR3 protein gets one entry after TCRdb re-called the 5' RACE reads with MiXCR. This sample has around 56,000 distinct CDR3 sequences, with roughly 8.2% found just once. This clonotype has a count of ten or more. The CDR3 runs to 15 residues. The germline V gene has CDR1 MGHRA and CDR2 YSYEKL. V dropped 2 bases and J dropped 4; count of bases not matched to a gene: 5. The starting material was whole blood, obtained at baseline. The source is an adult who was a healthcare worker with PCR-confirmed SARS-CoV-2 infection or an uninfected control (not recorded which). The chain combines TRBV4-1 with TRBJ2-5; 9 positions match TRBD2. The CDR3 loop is CASSQTRRGGETQYF. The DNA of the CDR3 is TGCGCCAGCAGCCAAACCCGGCGGGGGGGAGAGACCCAGTACTTC.